This T cell receptor (beta chain) appears in the sequencing data of a study of blood T cells in healthy people across ages. General study points: Diversity was higher, and naive CD4+ cells more numerous, in long-lived donors than in aged donors.

Each donor was a healthy Caucasian individual from Russia, aged roughly 6 to 100. Ten milliliters was the volume of peripheral blood drawn from each donor. Germline loops: CDR1 MNHEY, CDR2 SMNVEV (reference sequence). This CDR3 contains 15 residues. Deletions cut 5 bases from V and 0 bases from J, with 13 bases between. A J-beta primer mix and a sample-barcoded 5' primer were used in a second PCR of roughly 7 to 12 cycles. One entry per CDR3 protein results from TCRdb running MiXCR on the 5' RACE reads. The data hold more than 700,000 distinct CDR3 sequences, with less than 70% observed a single time. On this clonotype: Its target is unknown.

The receptor comes from a man at least 80 years old in good health. This chain joins TRBV27 and TRBJ1-1, with D uncertain. Sequences were obtained from blood. The CDR3 region is CASSPTTRLNTEAFF. In nucleotides, the CDR3 is TGTGCCAGCAGTCCCACGACACGGTTGAACACTGAAGCTTTCTTT.